The present entry profiles one T cell receptor beta chain with its context. The sample belongs to a study of pediatric ulcerative colitis. Clones were sequenced by immunoSEQ multiplex PCR, and TCRdb holds only the in-frame ones, with some missing. The sample has 65,000 or so clones; about nine tenths are singletons. Sequenced material: blood. The origin of this receptor is a boy under 18 with severe ulcerative colitis.

CDR3: CASTSGYNEQFF. CDR3 coding DNA: TGTGCCAGCACTAGCGGGTACAATGAGCAGTTCTTC. The V call is TRBV27, the J call TRBJ2-1; 8 positions agree with TRBD2. The germline CDR1 and CDR2 sequences are MNHEY and SMNVEV (reference sequence). V lost 7 bases to trimming and J lost 4 bases; unmatched junction nucleotides: 0. The CDR3 consists of 12 residues.